A single sample gave rise to the 4 T cell receptor beta chains below, sequenced in a study of T cells after yellow fever vaccination. TCRdb re-called the 5' RACE reads through MiXCR, storing one row per CDR3 protein. The table lists some 200,000 distinct CDR3 sequences, more than 9.5% of them singletons. The sample was CD8+ T cells sorted from PBMCs, taken 15 days after the yellow fever booster vaccination. The receptor source for this set is a man in his late teens or twenties who received the YFV17D yellow fever vaccine.

A word on this clonotype: Because the CDR3 is missing its conserved closing phenylalanine or tryptophan, this is likely a read error. The J gene is TRBJ1-5, the V gene TRBV12-3 or TRBV12-4; D perhaps matches TRBD1 (5 bases). This CDR3 contains 15 residues. The V gene lost 7 bases and the J gene lost 4 bases, with 17 bases spanning the gap. The CDR3 DNA reads TGTGCCAGCACCTTTAGTGGGGGGAGGAATCAGCCCCAGCATATT. It specifies CASTFSGGRNQPQHI.

The gene calls are TRBV9 and TRBJ2-3, with 13 bases aligning to TRBD2. This CDR3 spans 18 amino acids. The junction had 9 bases not matched to a gene; V was cut back by 2 bases and J by 3 bases. The V gene's germline CDR1 is SGDLS and CDR2 YYNGEE. The CDR3 loop reads CASSVSTSGGVRTDTQYF. The CDR3 coding sequence is TGTGCCAGCAGCGTGTCTACTAGCGGGGGGGTGAGGACAGATACGCAGTATTTT.

This clonotype was seen only a few times. The rearrangement uses TRBV11-2 and TRBJ1-2; no reliable D call. The CDR3 totals 15 residues. Germline loops: CDR1 SGHAT, CDR2 FQNNGV. Between the trimmed V and J ends, which lost 2 bases and 2 bases, there was a span of 12 bases. The CDR3: CASSLKGLANYGYTF. CDR3 nucleotide sequence: TGTGCCAGCAGCTTAAAAGGGTTAGCGAACTATGGCTACACCTTC.

Only a few counts were recorded for this clonotype. CDR3 DNA sequence: TGTGCCAGCAGCTTAGGAGAGGGGTACTACAATGAGCAGTTCTTC. It is translated as CASSLGEGYYNEQFF. The rearrangement uses TRBV7-2 and TRBJ2-1, with D tentatively TRBD1 or TRBD2 (5 bases each). CDR3 length: 15 residues. Trimming left V 1 base short and J 3 bases short, with 10 bases between. Germline V gene sequence: CDR1 SGHTA, CDR2 FQGNSA.